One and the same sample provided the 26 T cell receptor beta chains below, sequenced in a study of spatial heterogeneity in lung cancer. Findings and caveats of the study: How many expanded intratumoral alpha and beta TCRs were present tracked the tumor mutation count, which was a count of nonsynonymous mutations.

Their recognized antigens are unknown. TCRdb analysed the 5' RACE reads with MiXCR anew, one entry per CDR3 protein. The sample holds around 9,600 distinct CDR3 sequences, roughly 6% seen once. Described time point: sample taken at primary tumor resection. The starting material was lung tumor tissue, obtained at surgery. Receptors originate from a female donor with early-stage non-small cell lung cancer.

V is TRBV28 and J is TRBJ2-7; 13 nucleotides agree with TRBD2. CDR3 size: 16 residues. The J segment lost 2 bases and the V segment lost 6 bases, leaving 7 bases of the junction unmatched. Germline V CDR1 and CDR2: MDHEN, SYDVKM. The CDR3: CASRRTSGSGAYEQYF. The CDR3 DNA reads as TGTGCCAGCAGGCGGACTAGCGGGAGCGGGGCCTACGAGCAGTACTTC.

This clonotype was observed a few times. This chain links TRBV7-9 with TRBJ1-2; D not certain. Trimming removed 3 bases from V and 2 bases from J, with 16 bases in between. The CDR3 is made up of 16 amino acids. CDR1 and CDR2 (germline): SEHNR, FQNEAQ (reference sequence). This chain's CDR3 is CASSLPRTSANYGYTF. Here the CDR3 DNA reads TGTGCCAGCAGCTTGCCCCGGACTTCCGCGAACTATGGCTACACCTTC.

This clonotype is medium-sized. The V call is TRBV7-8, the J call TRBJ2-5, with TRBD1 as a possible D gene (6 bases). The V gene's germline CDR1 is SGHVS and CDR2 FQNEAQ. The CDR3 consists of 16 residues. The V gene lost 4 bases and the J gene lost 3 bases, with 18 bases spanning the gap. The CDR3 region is CASSSATGSPKETQYF. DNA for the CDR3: TGTGCCAGCAGCTCAGCTACAGGGAGCCCCAAAGAGACCCAGTACTTC.

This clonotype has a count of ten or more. Here the CDR3 reads CATSSLPGLAGVGSSYNEQFF. DNA for the CDR3: TGTGCCACCAGCAGCCTCCCGGGACTAGCGGGAGTTGGAAGCTCCTACAATGAGCAGTTCTTC. The chain combines TRBV15 with TRBJ2-1, with 14 positions matching TRBD2. CDR1 and CDR2 from the germline V gene are LNHNV and YYDKDF (reference sequence). The V segment lost 3 bases and the J segment 0 bases; nucleotides outside the gene matches: 13. This CDR3 has 21 residues.

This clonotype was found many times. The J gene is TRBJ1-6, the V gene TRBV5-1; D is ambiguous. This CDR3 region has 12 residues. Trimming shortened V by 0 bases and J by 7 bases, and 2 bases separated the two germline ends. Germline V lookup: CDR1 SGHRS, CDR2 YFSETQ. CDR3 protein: CASSLDNSPLHF. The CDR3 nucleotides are TGCGCCAGCAGCTTGGACAATTCACCCCTCCACTTT.

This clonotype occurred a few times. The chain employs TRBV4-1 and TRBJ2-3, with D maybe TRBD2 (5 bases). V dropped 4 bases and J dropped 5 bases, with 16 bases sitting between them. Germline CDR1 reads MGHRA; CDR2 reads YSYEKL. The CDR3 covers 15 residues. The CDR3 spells CASSRAVPGGDTQYF. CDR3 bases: TGCGCCAGCAGCCGAGCGGTTCCGGGCGGAGATACGCAGTATTTT.

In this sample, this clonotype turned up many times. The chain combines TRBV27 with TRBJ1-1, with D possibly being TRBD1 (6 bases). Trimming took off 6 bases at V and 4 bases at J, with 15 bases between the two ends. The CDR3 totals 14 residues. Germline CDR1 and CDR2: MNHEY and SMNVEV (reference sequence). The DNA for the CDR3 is TGTGCCAGCAGGTTTAGGGCCAGGGGCACTGAAGCTTTCTTT. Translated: CASRFRARGTEAFF.

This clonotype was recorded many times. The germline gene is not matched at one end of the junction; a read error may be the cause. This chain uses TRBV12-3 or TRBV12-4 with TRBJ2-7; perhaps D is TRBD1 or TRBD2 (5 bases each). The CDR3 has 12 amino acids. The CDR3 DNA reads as TGTGCCAGCAGTCCTGGGACCGAGCATCGTATCTTC. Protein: CASSPGTEHRIF.

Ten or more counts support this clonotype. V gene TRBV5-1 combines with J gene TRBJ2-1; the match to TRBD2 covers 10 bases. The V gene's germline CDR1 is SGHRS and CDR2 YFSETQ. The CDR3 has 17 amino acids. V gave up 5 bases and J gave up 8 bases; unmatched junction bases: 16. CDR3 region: CASSSRPSGGARYEQFF. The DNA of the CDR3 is TGCGCCAGCAGTTCCCGACCTAGCGGGGGCGCCAGGTATGAGCAGTTCTTC.

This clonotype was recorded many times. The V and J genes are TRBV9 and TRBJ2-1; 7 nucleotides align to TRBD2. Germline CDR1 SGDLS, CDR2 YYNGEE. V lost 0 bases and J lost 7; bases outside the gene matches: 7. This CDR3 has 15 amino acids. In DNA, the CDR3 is TGTGCCAGCAGCGTAGAAGCGGGACCCTGGAATGAGCAGTTCTTC. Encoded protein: CASSVEAGPWNEQFF.

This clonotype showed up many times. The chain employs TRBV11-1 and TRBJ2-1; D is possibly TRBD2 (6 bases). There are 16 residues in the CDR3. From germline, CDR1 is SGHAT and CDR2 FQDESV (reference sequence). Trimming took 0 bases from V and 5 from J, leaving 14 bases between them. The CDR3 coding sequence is TGTGCCAGCAGCTTAGCTAGTGGGCGGGGAAACAATGAGCAGTTCTTC. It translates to CASSLASGRGNNEQFF.

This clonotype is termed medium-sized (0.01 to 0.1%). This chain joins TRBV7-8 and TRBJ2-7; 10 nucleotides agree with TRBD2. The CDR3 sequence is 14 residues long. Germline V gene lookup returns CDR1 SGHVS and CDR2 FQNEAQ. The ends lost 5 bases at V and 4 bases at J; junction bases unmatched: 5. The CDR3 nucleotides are TGTGCCAGCAGCGTACTAGCGGGACGATACGAGCAGTACTTC. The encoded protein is CASSVLAGRYEQYF.

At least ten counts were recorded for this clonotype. CDR3 loop: CASSQESTGTAYEQYF. The CDR3 DNA is TGCGCCAGCAGCCAAGAGTCTACCGGGACAGCCTACGAGCAGTACTTC. J is TRBJ2-7 and V is TRBV4-3; 7 bases line up with TRBD1. Per germline, CDR1 LGHNA and CDR2 YSLEER. There are 16 residues in the CDR3. Trimming took 0 bases from V and 2 from J; bases not matched to a gene: 7.

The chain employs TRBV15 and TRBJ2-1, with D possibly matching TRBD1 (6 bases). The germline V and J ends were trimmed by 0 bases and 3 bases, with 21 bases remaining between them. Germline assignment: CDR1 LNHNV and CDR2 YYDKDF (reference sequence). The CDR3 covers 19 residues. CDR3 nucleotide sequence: TGTGCCACCAGCAGAGATCCGCCGACAGGAGGCCAAGACTACAATGAGCAGTTCTTC. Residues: CATSRDPPTGGQDYNEQFF.

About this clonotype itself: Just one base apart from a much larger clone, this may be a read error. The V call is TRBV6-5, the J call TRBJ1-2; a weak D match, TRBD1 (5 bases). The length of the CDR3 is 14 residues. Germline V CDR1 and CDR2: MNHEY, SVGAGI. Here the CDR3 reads CASSYSPLGGGHTF. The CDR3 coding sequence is TGTGCCAGCAGTTATTCCCCACTCGGGGGTGGCCACACCTTC.

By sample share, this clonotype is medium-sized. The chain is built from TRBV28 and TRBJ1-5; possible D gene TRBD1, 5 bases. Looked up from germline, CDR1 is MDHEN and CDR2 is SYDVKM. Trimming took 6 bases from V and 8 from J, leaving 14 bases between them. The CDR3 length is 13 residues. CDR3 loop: CASSLEGQKPQHF. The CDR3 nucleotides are TGTGCCAGCAGCCTGGAGGGGCAGAAGCCCCAGCATTTT.

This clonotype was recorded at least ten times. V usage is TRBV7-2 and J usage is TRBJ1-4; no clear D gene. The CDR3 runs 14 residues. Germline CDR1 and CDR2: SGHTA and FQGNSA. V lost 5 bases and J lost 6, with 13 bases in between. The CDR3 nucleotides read TGTGCCAGCAGCCCTCAGGCCCTGGATGAAAAACTGTTTTTT. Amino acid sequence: CASSPQALDEKLFF.

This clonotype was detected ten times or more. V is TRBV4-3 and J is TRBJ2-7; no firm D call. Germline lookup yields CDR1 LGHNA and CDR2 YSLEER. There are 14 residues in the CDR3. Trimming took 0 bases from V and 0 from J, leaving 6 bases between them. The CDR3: CASSQDTSSYEQYF. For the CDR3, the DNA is TGCGCCAGCAGCCAAGACACGAGCTCCTACGAGCAGTACTTC.

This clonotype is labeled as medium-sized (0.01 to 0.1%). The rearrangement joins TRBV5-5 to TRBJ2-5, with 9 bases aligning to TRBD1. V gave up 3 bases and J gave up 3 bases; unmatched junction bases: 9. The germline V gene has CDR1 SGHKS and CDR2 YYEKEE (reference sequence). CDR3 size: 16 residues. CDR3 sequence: CASSSSPGQGEETQYF. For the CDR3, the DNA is TGTGCCAGCAGCTCGTCTCCGGGACAGGGCGAAGAGACCCAGTACTTC. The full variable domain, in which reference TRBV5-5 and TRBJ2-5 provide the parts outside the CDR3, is DAGVTQSPTHLIKTRGQQVTLRCSPISGHKSVSWYQQVLGQGPQFIFQYYEKEERGRGNFPDRFSARQFPNYSSELNVNALLLGDSALYLCASSSSPGQGEETQYFGPGTRLLVL.

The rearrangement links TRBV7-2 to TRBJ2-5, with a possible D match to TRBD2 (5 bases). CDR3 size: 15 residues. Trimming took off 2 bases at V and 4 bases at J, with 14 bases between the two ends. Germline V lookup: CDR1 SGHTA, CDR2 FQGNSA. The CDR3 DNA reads TGTGCCAGCAGCTTATGGCGCGGGTTAGGAGAGACCCAGTACTTC. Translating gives CASSLWRGLGETQYF.

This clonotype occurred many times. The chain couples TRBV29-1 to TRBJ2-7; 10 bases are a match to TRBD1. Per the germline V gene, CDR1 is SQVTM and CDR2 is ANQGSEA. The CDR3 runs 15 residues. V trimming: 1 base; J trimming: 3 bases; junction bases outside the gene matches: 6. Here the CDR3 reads CSVEVLTGGLYEQYF. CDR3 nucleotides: TGCAGCGTTGAAGTGTTGACAGGGGGCCTCTACGAGCAGTACTTC.

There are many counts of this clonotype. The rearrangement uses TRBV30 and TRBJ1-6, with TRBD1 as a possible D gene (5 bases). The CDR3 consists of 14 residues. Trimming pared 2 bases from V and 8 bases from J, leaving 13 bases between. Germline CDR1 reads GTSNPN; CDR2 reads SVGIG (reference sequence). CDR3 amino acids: CAWSTGVYDSPLHF. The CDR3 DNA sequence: TGTGCCTGGAGTACGGGGGTGTACGATTCACCCCTCCACTTT.

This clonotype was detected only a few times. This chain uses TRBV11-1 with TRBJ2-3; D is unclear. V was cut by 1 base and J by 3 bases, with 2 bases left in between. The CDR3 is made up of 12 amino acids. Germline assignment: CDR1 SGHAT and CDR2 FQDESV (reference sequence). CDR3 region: CASSLGTDTQYF. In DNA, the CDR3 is TGTGCCAGCAGCTTAGGGACAGATACGCAGTATTTT.

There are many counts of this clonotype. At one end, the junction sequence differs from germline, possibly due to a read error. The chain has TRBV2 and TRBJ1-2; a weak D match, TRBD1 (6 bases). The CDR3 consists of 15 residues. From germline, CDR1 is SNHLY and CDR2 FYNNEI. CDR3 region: CASSEVRGAGYGYTF. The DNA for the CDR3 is TGTGCCAGCAGCGAAGTCCGGGGGGCGGGCTATGGCTACACCTTC.

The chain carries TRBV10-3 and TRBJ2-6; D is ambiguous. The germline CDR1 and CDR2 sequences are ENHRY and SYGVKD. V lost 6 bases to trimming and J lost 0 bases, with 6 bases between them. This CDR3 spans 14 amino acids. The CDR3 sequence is CAISTTSGANVLTF. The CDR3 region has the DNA TGTGCCATCAGCACCACCTCTGGGGCCAACGTCCTGACTTTC.

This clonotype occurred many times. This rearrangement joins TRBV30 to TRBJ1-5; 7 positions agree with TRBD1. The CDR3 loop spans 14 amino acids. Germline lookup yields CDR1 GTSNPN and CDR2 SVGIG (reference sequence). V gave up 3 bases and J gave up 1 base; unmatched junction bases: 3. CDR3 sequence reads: CAWREGQSNQPQHF. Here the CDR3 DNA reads TGTGCCTGGAGGGAGGGACAGAGCAATCAGCCCCAGCATTTT.